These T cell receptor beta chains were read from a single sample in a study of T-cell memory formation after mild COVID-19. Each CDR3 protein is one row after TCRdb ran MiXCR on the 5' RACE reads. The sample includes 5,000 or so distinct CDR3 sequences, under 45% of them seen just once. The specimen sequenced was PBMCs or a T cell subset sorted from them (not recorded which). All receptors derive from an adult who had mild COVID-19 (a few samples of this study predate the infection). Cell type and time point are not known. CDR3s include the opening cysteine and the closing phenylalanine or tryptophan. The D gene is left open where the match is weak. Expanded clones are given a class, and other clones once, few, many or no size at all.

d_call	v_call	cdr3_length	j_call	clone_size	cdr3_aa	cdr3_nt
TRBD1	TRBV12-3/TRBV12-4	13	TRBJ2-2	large	CANLGTEAGELFF	TGTGCCAACCTCGGGACAGAGGCCGGGGAGCTGTTTTTT
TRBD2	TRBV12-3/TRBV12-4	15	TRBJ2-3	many	CASSPSGGRTDTQYF	TGTGCCAGCAGCCCTAGCGGGGGCCGCACAGATACGCAGTATTTT
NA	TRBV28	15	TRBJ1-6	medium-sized	CASSLGLQGYSPLHF	TGTGCCAGCAGTTTAGGGTTGCAGGGCTATTCACCCCTCCACTTT
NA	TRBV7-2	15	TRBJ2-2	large	CASSLSLGNTGELFF	TGTGCCAGCAGCTTGTCGCTGGGGAACACCGGGGAGCTGTTTTTT
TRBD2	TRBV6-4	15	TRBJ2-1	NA	CASSDDGGARNEQFF	TGTGCCAGCAGTGACGACGGGGGGGCCCGAAATGAGCAGTTCTTC
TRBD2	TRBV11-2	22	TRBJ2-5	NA	CASSLRSFNLAGGPVQQETQYF	TGTGCCAGCAGCTTAAGGTCATTCAACCTGGCGGGGGGGCCCGTACAACAAGAGACCCAGTACTTC
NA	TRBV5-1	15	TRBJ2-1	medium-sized	CASRPLLGILNEQFF	TGCGCCAGCAGACCCCTCCTAGGCATTCTAAATGAGCAGTTCTTC
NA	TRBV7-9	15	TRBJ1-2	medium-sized	CASSLAWAGTYGYTF	TGTGCCAGCAGCTTAGCTTGGGCAGGCACCTATGGCTACACCTTC
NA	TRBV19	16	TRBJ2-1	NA	CASSIEPTEYYNEQFF	TGTGCCAGTAGTATAGAGCCGACGGAGTACTACAATGAGCAGTTCTTC
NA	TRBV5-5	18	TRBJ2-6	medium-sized	CASSFLYPRISGANVLTF	TGTGCCAGCAGCTTCTTATACCCGAGAATCTCTGGGGCCAACGTCCTGACTTTC
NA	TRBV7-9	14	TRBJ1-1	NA	CASSWDNPNTEAFF	TGTGCCAGCAGCTGGGACAATCCGAACACTGAAGCTTTCTTT
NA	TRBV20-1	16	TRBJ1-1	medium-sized	CSARLGRAARRTEAFF	TGCAGTGCTCGACTGGGCAGGGCGGCCCGGAGGACTGAAGCTTTCTTT
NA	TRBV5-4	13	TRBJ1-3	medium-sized	CASSFSSGNTIYF	TGTGCCAGCAGCTTCAGCTCTGGAAACACCATATATTTT
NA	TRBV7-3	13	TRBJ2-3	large	CASSLRGADTQYF	TGTGCCAGCAGCCTTAGGGGGGCAGATACGCAGTATTTT
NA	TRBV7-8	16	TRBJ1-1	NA	CASSAPRVGPNTEAFF	TGTGCCAGCAGCGCCCCTCGGGTAGGCCCAAACACTGAAGCTTTCTTT
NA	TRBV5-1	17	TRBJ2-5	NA	CASSPRPGARPSETQYF	TGCGCCAGCAGCCCCCGACCCGGGGCAAGGCCCTCTGAGACCCAGTACTTC
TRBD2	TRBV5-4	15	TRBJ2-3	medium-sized	CATGLARRSTDTQYF	TGTGCCACCGGACTAGCGAGACGCAGCACAGATACGCAGTATTTT
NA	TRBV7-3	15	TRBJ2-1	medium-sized	CASSTPGTSYNEQFF	TGTGCCAGCAGCACCCCCGGGACATCCTACAATGAGCAGTTCTTC
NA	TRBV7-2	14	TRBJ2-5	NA	CASSPQLAPETQYF	TGTGCCAGCAGCCCGCAACTAGCCCCGGAGACCCAGTACTTC
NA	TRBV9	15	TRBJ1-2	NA	CASSTLTGSDYGYTF	TGTGCCAGCAGCACACTGACTGGAAGTGACTATGGCTACACCTTC
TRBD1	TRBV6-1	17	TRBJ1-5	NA	CASSEGQNQGGNQPQHF	TGTGCCAGCAGTGAAGGTCAAAATCAGGGGGGCAATCAGCCCCAGCATTTT
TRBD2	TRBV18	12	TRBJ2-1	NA	CASSPQGGQQFF	TGTGCCAGCTCACCGCAGGGAGGGCAGCAGTTCTTC
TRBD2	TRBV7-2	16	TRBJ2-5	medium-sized	CASSLRAAGGGETQYF	TGTGCCAGCAGCTTACGAGCAGCGGGGGGAGGTGAGACCCAGTACTTC
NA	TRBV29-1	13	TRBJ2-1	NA	CSVAGTSYNEQFF	TGCAGCGTTGCCGGGACAAGTTACAATGAGCAGTTCTTC
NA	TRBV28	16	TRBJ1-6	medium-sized	CASRTGIRSYNSPLHF	TGTGCCAGCAGGACCGGGATCCGCTCCTATAATTCACCCCTCCACTTT
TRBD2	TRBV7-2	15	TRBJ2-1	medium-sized	CASSLKASGGDEQFF	TGTGCCAGCAGCTTAAAGGCTAGCGGGGGGGATGAGCAGTTCTTC
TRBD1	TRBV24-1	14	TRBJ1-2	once	CATRELDRGGGYTF	TGTGCCACCAGGGAGCTGGACAGGGGCGGTGGCTACACCTTC
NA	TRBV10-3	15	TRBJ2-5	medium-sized	CAITRGLGSQETQYF	TGTGCCATCACTAGAGGGCTCGGGAGCCAAGAGACCCAGTACTTC
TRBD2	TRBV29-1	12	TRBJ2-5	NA	CSAGGAKETQYF	TGCAGCGCGGGGGGGGCGAAAGAGACCCAGTACTTC
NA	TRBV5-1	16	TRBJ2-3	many	CASSLAQVTGTDTQYF	TGCGCCAGCAGCTTGGCCCAGGTGACAGGCACAGATACGCAGTATTTT
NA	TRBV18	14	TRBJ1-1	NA	CASSPSPALTEAFF	TGTGCCAGCTCACCATCCCCTGCCCTCACTGAAGCTTTCTTT
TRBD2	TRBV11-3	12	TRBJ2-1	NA	CASSSRTSGTLF	TGTGCCAGCAGCTCCCGGACTAGCGGGACCCTCTTC
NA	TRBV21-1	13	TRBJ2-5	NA	CASSTSGRETQYF	TGTGCCAGCAGTACTAGCGGGAGAGAGACCCAGTACTTC
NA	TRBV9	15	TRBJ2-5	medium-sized	CASSPSWGVGETQYF	TGTGCCAGCAGCCCGAGCTGGGGGGTGGGAGAGACCCAGTACTTC
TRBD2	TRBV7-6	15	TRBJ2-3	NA	CASSPLAGRTDTQYF	TGTGCCAGCAGCCCACTAGCGGGAAGAACAGATACGCAGTATTTT
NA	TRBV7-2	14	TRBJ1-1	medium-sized	CASSLIGTPKWAFF	TGTGCCAGCAGCTTAATCGGGACTCCTAAATGGGCTTTCTTT
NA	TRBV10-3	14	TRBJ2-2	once	CAISERESTGELFF	TGTGCCATCAGTGAGCGCGAGAGCACCGGGGAGCTGTTTTTT
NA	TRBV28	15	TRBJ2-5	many	CASSLARGLQETQYF	TGTGCCAGCAGTTTGGCGCGGGGGCTCCAAGAGACCCAGTACTTC
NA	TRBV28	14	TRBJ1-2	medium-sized	CASNAPFGVYGYTF	TGTGCCAGCAACGCTCCCTTCGGGGTCTATGGCTACACCTTC
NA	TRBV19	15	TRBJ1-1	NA	CASSMSEDLNTEAFF	TGTGCCAGTAGTATGAGTGAGGACTTGAACACTGAAGCTTTCTTT